One and the same sample provided the 23 T cell receptor beta chains below, sequenced in a study of T cell repertoires in cytomegalovirus infection. MiXCR was run by TCRdb on the reads, yielding one entry per CDR3 protein. Of roughly 720,000 distinct CDR3 sequences listed, about 40% were seen once; the top ten hold roughly 2.9%. Sequencing used PBMCs. Every receptor here comes from a human donor in good health (CMV status not recorded). Some clones in this sample may be carry-over from other donors' samples.

This chain's CDR3 is CASSLALLSGRWDNEQFF. Written as DNA, the CDR3 is TGTGCCAGCAGCTTAGCGCTATTGAGCGGGAGGTGGGATAATGAGCAGTTCTTC. The rearrangement uses TRBV7-8 and TRBJ2-1; 9 bases line up with TRBD2. J lost 7 bases, V lost 0 bases, and 13 bases had no gene match. CDR1 SGHVS and CDR2 FQNEAQ come from the germline V gene. There are 18 residues in the CDR3.

Remarks on this clonotype: One junction end does not reproduce the germline sequence, and a read error may be involved. The rearrangement joins TRBV10-3 to TRBJ2-1; D is possibly TRBD2 (5 bases). The CDR3 spans 13 residues. CDR1 is ENHRY and CDR2 is SYGVKD in the germline V gene. The CDR3 loop is CATFKDSHNEQFF. The CDR3 DNA sequence: TGTGCCACCTTTAAGGACTCCCACAATGAGCAGTTCTTC.

Here the CDR3 DNA reads TGTGCCAGCAGCTTAGACCCCCGGGGGGGGCAGTACTTC. It is translated as CASSLDPRGGQYF. The chain recombines TRBV7-8 with TRBJ2-7; 8 bases are shared with TRBD2. The CDR3 has 13 amino acids. V was clipped by 1 base and J by 9 bases; unmatched bases: 5. CDR1 and CDR2 from the germline V gene are SGHVS and FQNEAQ.

This clonotype turned up a few times. The rearrangement joins TRBV27 to TRBJ2-7; 12 nucleotides align to TRBD1. The CDR3 sequence is 17 residues long. J was trimmed by 3 bases and V by 1 base; bases with no gene match: 7. Germline CDR1 reads MNHEY; CDR2 reads SMNVEV (reference sequence). The CDR3, as DNA: TGTGCCAGCAGTTTATGGGGGGACAGGGGGCATTTCTACGAGCAGTACTTC. It encodes CASSLWGDRGHFYEQYF.

This chain connects TRBV7-2 to TRBJ1-6; TRBD1 agrees at 11 bases. With 3 bases clipped from V and 6 bases from J, the junction kept 7 bases outside the gene matches. CDR3 size: 17 residues. CDR1 and CDR2 (germline): SGHTA, FQGNSA. CDR3 in DNA: TGTGCCAGCAGCTTCACCGGGACAGGGGGTCGTAATTCACCCCTCCACTTT. It translates to CASSFTGTGGRNSPLHF.

This clonotype was seen repeatedly, ten times or more. The rearrangement joins TRBV7-2 to TRBJ1-2; 7 bases fit TRBD1. The V gene end was trimmed by 0 bases and the J gene end by 8 bases; junction bases not matched to a gene: 6. The germline CDR1 and CDR2 sequences are SGHTA and FQGNSA. The CDR3 covers 14 residues. The CDR3 DNA is TGTGCCAGCAGCTTAGCCTGGGACAGTTCCGGCTACACCTTC. Its translation is CASSLAWDSSGYTF.

The V call is TRBV4-2, the J call TRBJ2-7; TRBD2 matches 11 bases. The CDR3 runs 15 residues. Trimming took 3 bases from V and 2 from J; bases not matched to a gene: 3. The germline V gene encodes CDR1 LGHNA and CDR2 YNFKEQ. The CDR3 sequence is CASSQLAGGAYEQYF. CDR3 DNA: TGTGCCAGCAGCCAGCTAGCGGGAGGCGCCTACGAGCAGTACTTC.

The rearrangement uses TRBV28 and TRBJ2-3; D possibly matches TRBD1 or TRBD2 (6 bases each). Germline V lookup: CDR1 MDHEN, CDR2 SYDVKM. The CDR3 has 17 amino acids. V was cut by 6 bases and J by 6 bases, with 25 bases left in between. The CDR3 loop reads CASRLKGGGVALDTQYF. The CDR3 DNA is TGTGCCAGCAGACTCAAGGGGGGCGGGGTGGCTCTGGATACGCAGTATTTT. Based on the CDR3 plus reference TRBV28 and TRBJ2-3, the full variable domain is DVKVTQSSRYLVKRTGEKVFLECVQDMDHENMFWYRQDPGLGLRLIYFSYDVKMKEKGDIPEGYSVSREKKERFSLILESASTNQTSMYLCASRLKGGGVALDTQYFGPGTRLTVL.

The chain employs TRBV2 and TRBJ1-6, with a possible D match to TRBD1 (5 bases). The CDR3 length is 15 residues. The germline V gene encodes CDR1 SNHLY and CDR2 FYNNEI. The V end was cut by 5 bases, the J end by 7 bases, with 15 bases between. The CDR3 sequence is CASSRPSGTNSPLHF. The CDR3 DNA reads as TGTGCCAGCAGTAGACCCTCCGGGACCAATTCACCCCTCCACTTT.

Concerning this clonotype: No conserved phenylalanine or tryptophan is present at the end of the CDR3, so a read error is the likely explanation. It is unclear where the CDR3 begins or ends on the DNA, so no DNA is shown, and the CDR3 is as TCRdb lists it. This rearrangement joins TRBV7-2 to TRBJ1-1. The CDR3 is 13 residues long, counting both termini. Germline CDR1 reads SGHTA; CDR2 reads FQGNSA. The CDR3 sequence is CASSLGGNTEVCS.

This clonotype occurred many times. The gene calls are TRBV6-1 and TRBJ1-1; D remains unclear. The germline V gene has CDR1 MNHNS and CDR2 SASEGT. The V and J ends lost 5 bases and 1 base respectively, with 8 bases between them. This CDR3 has 13 residues. The CDR3 DNA follows: TGTGCCAGCAGTTCGCCAGGGAACACTGAAGCTTTCTTT. Its protein product is CASSSPGNTEAFF.

The gene calls are TRBV10-3 and TRBJ1-2; TRBD1 matches at 9 bases. CDR1 is ENHRY and CDR2 is SYGVKD in the germline V gene. This CDR3 has 13 amino acids. V lost 6 bases to trimming and J lost 6 bases; unmatched junction nucleotides: 5. CDR3 nucleotide sequence: TGTGCCATCAGGGGGACAGGGTTTAATGGCTACACCTTC. Protein product: CAIRGTGFNGYTF.

CDR3 sequence: CASRPAGDNYGYTF. CDR3 DNA sequence: TGTGCCAGCAGACCTGCAGGGGATAACTATGGCTACACCTTC. V and J are TRBV6-1 and TRBJ1-2, with TRBD1 as a possible D gene (6 bases). Germline V lookup: CDR1 MNHNS, CDR2 SASEGT. This CDR3 has 14 residues. Trimming removed 6 bases at V and 1 base at J, with 12 bases between.

This clonotype was found a few times. This chain links TRBV5-4 with TRBJ2-1; tentative D call: TRBD1 (5 bases). V shed 2 bases and J shed 4 bases, with 13 bases lying between them. CDR3 length: 15 residues. From germline, CDR1 is SGHNT and CDR2 YYREEE (reference sequence). The CDR3, as DNA: TGTGCCAGCAGCTTAGGACACTTGGGTTACAATGAGCAGTTCTTC. Translated: CASSLGHLGYNEQFF.

This clonotype appeared a few times. This chain connects TRBV28 to TRBJ2-6; 8 nucleotides match TRBD1. Trimming at V came to 8 bases and at J to 0 bases, leaving 0 bases not matched to a gene. Germline lookup yields CDR1 MDHEN and CDR2 SYDVKM. The length of the CDR3 is 14 residues. As DNA, the CDR3 is TGTGCCAGCGACAGGGGCTCTGGGGCCAACGTCCTGACTTTC. Its protein product is CASDRGSGANVLTF.

This clonotype was detected a few times. This chain uses TRBV5-5 with TRBJ1-2, with D perhaps matching TRBD1 (5 bases). Germline loops: CDR1 SGHKS, CDR2 YYEKEE (reference sequence). The CDR3 has 15 residues. Trimming left V 2 bases short and J 5 bases short, with 16 bases between. CDR3 residues: CASSLIDSLPYGYTF. The CDR3 DNA sequence: TGTGCCAGCAGCTTAATCGACAGTCTACCTTATGGCTACACCTTC.

The V gene is TRBV6-8, the J gene TRBJ2-5; possible D gene TRBD2, 7 bases. The CDR3 has 14 residues. V lost 6 bases to trimming and J lost 4 bases, with 15 bases between them. CDR1 is MNHGY and CDR2 is SAAAGT in the germline V gene. The CDR3 is CASRGGGFIETQYF. CDR3 coding DNA: TGTGCCAGCAGGGGAGGGGGTTTTATAGAGACCCAGTACTTC.

This clonotype was seen repeatedly, ten times or more. The J gene is TRBJ2-5, the V gene TRBV7-2; D gene uncertain. Germline CDR1 and CDR2: SGHTA and FQGNSA. Trimming shortened V by 1 base and J by 0 bases, and 3 bases separated the two germline ends. The CDR3 length is 13 residues. As DNA, the CDR3 is TGTGCCAGCAGCTTAGGGTACCAAGAGACCCAGTACTTC. It is translated as CASSLGYQETQYF.

A few counts support this clonotype. The chain recombines TRBV19 with TRBJ1-2, with D uncertain. The germline V gene has CDR1 LNHDA and CDR2 SQIVND (reference sequence). With 6 bases removed from V and 0 bases from J, the gap between germline ends came to 14 bases. The CDR3 extends over 15 amino acids. CDR3 region: CASSFKGGSNYGYTF. DNA for the CDR3: TGTGCCAGTAGCTTTAAGGGCGGCTCTAACTATGGCTACACCTTC. Combining the CDR3 with reference TRBV19 and TRBJ1-2 gives the whole variable domain DGGITQSPKYLFRKEGQNVTLSCEQNLNHDAMYWYRQDPGQGLRLIYYSQIVNDFQKGDIAEGYSVSREKKESFPLTVTSAQKNPTAFYLCASSFKGGSNYGYTFGSGTRLTVV.

The chain uses TRBV10-3 and TRBJ1-1; perhaps TRBD1 as D (5 bases). The V and J ends lost 2 bases and 1 base respectively, with 11 bases between them. In germline, CDR1 is ENHRY, CDR2 SYGVKD. This CDR3 has 15 amino acids. CDR3: CAISEEGRPNTEAFF. In DNA, the CDR3 is TGTGCCATCAGTGAGGAGGGACGGCCGAACACTGAAGCTTTCTTT.

V and J are TRBV7-2 and TRBJ2-5, with unresolved D. Trimming cost V 6 bases and J 5 bases, with 13 bases left between them. Germline V gives CDR1 SGHTA, CDR2 FQGNSA. The CDR3 length is 13 residues. The CDR3 reads CASSLQWRETQYF. As DNA, the CDR3 is TGTGCCAGCAGTCTTCAGTGGCGGGAGACCCAGTACTTC. Based on the CDR3 plus reference TRBV7-2 and TRBJ2-5, the full variable domain is GAGVSQSPSNKVTEKGKDVELRCDPISGHTALYWYRQSLGQGLEFLIYFQGNSAPDKSGLPSDRFSAERTGGSVSTLTIQRTQQEDSAVYLCASSLQWRETQYFGPGTRLLVL.

J is TRBJ2-7 and V is TRBV19; 7 bases are shared with TRBD1. Germline CDR1 and CDR2: LNHDA and SQIVND (reference sequence). J gave up 0 bases and V 1 base, and 0 bases lay outside the gene matches. The CDR3 is made up of 14 amino acids. The CDR3 here is CASSIGDSSYEQYF. The CDR3 DNA sequence: TGTGCCAGTAGTATAGGGGACAGCTCCTACGAGCAGTACTTC.

The table lists this clonotype with a count of one. V usage is TRBV28 and J usage is TRBJ1-1, with unresolved D. The CDR3 extends over 13 amino acids. Trimming cost V 6 bases and J 3 bases, with 11 bases left between them. CDR1 is MDHEN, CDR2 SYDVKM, per germline. The CDR3 nucleotides are TGTGCCAGCAGACATATAAGGGACACTGAAGCTTTCTTT. Protein sequence: CASRHIRDTEAFF.